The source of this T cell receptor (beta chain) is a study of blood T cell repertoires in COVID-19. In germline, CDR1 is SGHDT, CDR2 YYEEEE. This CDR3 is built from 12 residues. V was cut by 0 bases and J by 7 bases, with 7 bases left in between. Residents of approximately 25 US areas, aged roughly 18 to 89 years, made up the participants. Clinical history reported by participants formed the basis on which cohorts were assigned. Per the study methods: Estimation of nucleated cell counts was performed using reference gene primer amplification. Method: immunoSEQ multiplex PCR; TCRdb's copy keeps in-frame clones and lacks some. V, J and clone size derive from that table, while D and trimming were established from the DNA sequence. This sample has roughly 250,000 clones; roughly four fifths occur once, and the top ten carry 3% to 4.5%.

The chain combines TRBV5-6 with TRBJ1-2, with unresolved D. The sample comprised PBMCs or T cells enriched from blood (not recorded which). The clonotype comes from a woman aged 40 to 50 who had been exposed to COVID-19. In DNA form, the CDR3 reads TGTGCCAGCAGCTTGGATCTCTCTGGCTACACCTTC. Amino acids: CASSLDLSGYTF.